This TCR beta chain is from a study of cytomegalovirus exposure and HLA in healthy donors. Study-wide results and caveats: Sequencing artifact likely explains a cluster of highly shared sequence variants. Researchers reported that three CMV-associated chains were confirmed in vitro as CMV antigen-specific.

The CDR3 runs to 15 residues. Trimming removed 2 bases from V and 5 bases from J; junction bases left unmatched: 8. Germline V CDR1 and CDR2: KGHSH, LQKENI. This clone was detected a few times. Its antigen is as yet unknown. In the PCR, 60 Vbeta and 13 Jbeta primers were used. Measured with immunoSEQ multiplex PCR; TCRdb has only the in-frame clones, and not every one. Of approximately 93,000 clones listed, less than 80% are singletons. This sequence joins TRBV18 and TRBJ2-5, with 7 bases that match TRBD1. The sequence came from a boy aged 5-17 years in good health and CMV-seropositive. Sample: PBMCs. The CDR3 spells CASSPNHRGGETQYF. The CDR3 coding sequence is TGTGCCAGCTCACCAAATCACAGGGGTGGTGAGACCCAGTACTTC.